Listed here is a single TCR beta chain. Its specificity is unknown. The CDR3 runs 15 residues. Germline V gene sequence: CDR1 SGDLS, CDR2 YYNGEE. V was pared by 0 bases and J by 5 bases, with 5 bases of the junction left unmatched. TCRdb reprocessed the reads via MiXCR and lists one record per CDR3 protein. This sample has roughly 990,000 distinct CDR3 sequences, with less than 40% found just once. The data stem from a study of T cell repertoires in cytomegalovirus infection. This TCR was sampled from a human donor in good health (CMV status not recorded). Some clones in this sample may be carry-over from other donors' samples. The specimen comprised cultured CD8+ T cells from PBMCs, sampled from culture after CMV antigen stimulation. The chain is built from TRBV9 and TRBJ1-1, with 9 nucleotides matching TRBD1. CDR3: CASSVEQGALTEAFF. The CDR3, as DNA: TGTGCCAGCAGCGTAGAACAGGGGGCGTTGACTGAAGCTTTCTTT.